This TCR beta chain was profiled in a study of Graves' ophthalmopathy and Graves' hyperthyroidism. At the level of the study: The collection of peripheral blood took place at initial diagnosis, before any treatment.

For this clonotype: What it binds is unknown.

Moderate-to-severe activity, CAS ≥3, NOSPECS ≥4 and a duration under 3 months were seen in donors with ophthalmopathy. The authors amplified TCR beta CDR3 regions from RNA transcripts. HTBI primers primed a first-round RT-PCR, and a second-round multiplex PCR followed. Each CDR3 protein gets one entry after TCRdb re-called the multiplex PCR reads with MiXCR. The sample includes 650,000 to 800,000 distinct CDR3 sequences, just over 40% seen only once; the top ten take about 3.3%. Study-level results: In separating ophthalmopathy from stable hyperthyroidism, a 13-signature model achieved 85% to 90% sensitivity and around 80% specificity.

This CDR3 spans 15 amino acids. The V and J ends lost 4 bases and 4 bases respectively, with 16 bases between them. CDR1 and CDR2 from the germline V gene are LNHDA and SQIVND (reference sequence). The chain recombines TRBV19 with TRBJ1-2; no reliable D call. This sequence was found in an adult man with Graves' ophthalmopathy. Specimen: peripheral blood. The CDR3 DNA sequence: TGTGCCAGTAGTACACGGACGGGCTACCTCTATGGCTACACCTTC. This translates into CASSTRTGYLYGYTF.